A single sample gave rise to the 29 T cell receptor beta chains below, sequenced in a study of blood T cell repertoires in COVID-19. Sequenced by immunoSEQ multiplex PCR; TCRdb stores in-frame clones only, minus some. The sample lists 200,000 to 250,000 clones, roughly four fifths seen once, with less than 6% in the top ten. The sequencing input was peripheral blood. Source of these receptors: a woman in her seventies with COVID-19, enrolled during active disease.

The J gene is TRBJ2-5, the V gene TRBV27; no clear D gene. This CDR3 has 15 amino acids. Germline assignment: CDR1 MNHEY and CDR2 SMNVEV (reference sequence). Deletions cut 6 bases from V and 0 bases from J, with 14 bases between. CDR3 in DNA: TGTGCCAGCAGCCCACAGATGCCTTACCAAGAGACCCAGTACTTC. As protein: CASSPQMPYQETQYF.

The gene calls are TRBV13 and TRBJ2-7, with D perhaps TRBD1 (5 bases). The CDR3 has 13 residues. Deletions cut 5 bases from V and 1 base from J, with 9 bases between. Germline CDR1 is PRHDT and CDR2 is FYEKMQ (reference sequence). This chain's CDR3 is CASSRTLSYEQYF. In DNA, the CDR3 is TGTGCCAGCAGCCGGACATTATCCTACGAGCAGTACTTC.

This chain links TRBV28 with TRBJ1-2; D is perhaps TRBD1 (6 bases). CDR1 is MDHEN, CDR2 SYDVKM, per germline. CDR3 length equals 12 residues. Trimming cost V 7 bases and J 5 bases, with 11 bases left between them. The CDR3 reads CASNPGAYGYTF. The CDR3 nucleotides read TGTGCCAGCAATCCAGGGGCATATGGCTACACCTTC.

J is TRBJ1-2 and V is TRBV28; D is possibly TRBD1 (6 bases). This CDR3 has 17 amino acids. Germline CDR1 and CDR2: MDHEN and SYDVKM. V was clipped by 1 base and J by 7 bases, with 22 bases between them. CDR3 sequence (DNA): TGTGCCAGCAGTTTATCGTTGCCTTATCTACAGGGCAGTGGCTACACCTTC. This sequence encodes CASSLSLPYLQGSGYTF.

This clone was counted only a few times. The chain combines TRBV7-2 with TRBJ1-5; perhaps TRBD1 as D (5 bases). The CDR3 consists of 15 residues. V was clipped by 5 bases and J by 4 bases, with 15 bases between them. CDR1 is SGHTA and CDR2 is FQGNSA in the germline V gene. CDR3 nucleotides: TGTGCCAGCAGCCCCCAGGGAATCCGGAATCAGCCCCAGCATTTT. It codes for CASSPQGIRNQPQHF.

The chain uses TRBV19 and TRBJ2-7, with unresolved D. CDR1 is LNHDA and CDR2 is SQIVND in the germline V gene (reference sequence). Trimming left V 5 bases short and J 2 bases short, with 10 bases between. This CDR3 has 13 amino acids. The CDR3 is CASSAREPYEQYF. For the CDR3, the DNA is TGTGCCAGTAGTGCCCGAGAACCCTACGAGCAGTACTTC.

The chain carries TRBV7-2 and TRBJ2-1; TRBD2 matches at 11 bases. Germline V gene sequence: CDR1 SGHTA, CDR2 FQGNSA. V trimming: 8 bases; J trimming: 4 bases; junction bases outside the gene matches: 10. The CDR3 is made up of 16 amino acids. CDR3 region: CASSLSGTSGYNEQFF. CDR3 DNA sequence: TGTGCCAGCTCTTTGTCCGGGACTAGCGGATACAATGAGCAGTTCTTC.

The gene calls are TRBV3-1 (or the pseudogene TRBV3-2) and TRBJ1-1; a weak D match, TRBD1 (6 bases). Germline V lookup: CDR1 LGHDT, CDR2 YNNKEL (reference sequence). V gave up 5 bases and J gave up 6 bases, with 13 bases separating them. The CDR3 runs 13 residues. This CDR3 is CASSEQGRPEAFF. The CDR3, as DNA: TGTGCCAGCAGCGAACAGGGCAGGCCTGAAGCTTTCTTT.

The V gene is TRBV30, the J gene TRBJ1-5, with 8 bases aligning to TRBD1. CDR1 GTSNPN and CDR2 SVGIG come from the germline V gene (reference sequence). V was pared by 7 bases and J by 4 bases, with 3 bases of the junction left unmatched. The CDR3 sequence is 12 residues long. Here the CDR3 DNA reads TGTGCCTCTGGACAGGGAAATCAGCCCCAGCATTTT. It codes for CASGQGNQPQHF. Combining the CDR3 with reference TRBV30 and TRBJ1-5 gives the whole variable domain SQTIHQWPATLVQPVGSPLSLECTVEGTSNPNLYWYRQAAGRGLQLLFYSVGIGQISSEVPQNLSASRPQDRQFILSSKKLLLSDSGFYLCASGQGNQPQHFGDGTRLSIL.

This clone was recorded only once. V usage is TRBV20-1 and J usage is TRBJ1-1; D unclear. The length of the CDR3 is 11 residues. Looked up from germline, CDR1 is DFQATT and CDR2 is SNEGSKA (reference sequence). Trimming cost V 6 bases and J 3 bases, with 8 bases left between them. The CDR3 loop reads CSATAHTEAFF. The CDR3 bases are TGCAGTGCCACTGCACACACTGAAGCTTTCTTT.

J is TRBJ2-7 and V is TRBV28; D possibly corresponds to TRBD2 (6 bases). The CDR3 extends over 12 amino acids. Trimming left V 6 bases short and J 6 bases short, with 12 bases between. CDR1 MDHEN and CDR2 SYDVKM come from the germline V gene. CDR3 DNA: TGTGCCAGCAGGGAGGGACTGCTCGAGCAGTACTTC. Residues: CASREGLLEQYF.

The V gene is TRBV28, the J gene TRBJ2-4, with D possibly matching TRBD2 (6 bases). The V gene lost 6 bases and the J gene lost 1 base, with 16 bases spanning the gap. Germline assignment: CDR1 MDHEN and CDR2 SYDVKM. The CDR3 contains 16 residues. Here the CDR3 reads CASSPGVGGAKNIQYF. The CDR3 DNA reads TGTGCCAGCAGCCCAGGAGTTGGGGGGGCCAAAAACATTCAGTACTTC.

The CDR3 DNA follows: TGTGCCAGCAGCGTCTCAGGGGGCCGAGGGGAGACCCAGTACTTC. It translates to CASSVSGGRGETQYF. This rearrangement joins TRBV9 to TRBJ2-5; TRBD1 agrees at 8 bases. The V and J ends lost 2 bases and 5 bases, in that order; junction bases with no gene match: 8. This CDR3 region has 15 residues. Germline V CDR1 and CDR2: SGDLS, YYNGEE.

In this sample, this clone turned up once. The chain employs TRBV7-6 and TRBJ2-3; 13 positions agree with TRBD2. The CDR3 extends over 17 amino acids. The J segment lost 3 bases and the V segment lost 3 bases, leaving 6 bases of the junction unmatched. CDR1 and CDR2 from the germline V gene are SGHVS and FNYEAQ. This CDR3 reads CASSFRTSGSQTDTQYF. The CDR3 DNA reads TGTGCCAGCAGCTTCCGGACTAGCGGGAGTCAAACAGATACGCAGTATTTT.

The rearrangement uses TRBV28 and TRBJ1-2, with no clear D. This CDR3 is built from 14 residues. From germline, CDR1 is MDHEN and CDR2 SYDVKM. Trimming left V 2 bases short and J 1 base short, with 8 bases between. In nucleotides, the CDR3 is TGTGCCAGCAGTTTAGGACTGGTTAACTATGGCTACACCTTC. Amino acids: CASSLGLVNYGYTF.

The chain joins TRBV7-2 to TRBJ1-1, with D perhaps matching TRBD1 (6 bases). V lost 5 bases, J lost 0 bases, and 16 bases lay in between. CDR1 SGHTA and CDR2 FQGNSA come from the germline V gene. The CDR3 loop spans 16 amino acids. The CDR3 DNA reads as TGTGCCAGCAGCCTACGTCCCGGGACAATGAACACTGAAGCTTTCTTT. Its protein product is CASSLRPGTMNTEAFF.

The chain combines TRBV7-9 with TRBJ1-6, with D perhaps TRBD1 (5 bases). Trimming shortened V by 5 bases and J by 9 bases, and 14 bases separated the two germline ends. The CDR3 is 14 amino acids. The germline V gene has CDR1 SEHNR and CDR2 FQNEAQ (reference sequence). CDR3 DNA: TGTGCCAGCAGCCAGCAGGGTAAAGGTTCACCCCTCCACTTT. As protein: CASSQQGKGSPLHF.

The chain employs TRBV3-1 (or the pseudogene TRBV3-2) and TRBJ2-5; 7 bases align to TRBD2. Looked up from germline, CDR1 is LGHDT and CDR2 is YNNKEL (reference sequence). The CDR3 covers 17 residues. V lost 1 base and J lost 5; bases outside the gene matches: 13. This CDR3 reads CASSQAISAGVAETQYF. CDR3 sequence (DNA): TGTGCCAGCAGCCAAGCCATTTCGGCGGGAGTAGCTGAGACCCAGTACTTC.

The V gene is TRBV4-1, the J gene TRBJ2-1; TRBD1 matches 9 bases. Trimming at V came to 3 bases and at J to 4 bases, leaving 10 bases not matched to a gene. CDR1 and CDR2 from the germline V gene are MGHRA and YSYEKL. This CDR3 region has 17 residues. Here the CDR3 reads CASSQLAGTGSYNEQFF. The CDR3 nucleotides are TGCGCCAGCAGCCAGTTAGCCGGGACAGGGAGTTACAATGAGCAGTTCTTC.

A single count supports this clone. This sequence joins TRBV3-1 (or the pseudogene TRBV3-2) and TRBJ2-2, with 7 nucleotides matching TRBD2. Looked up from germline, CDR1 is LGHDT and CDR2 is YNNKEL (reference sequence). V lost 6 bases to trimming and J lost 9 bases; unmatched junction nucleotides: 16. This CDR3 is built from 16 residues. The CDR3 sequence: CASSRSIAAGYRELFF. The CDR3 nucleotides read TGTGCCAGCAGTCGCTCTATTGCAGCGGGATACAGGGAGCTGTTTTTT.

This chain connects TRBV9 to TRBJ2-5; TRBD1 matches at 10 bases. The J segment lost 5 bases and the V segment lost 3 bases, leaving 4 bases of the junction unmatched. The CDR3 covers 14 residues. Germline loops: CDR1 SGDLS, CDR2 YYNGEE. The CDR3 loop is CASSGQGARETQYF. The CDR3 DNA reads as TGTGCCAGCAGCGGACAGGGGGCTCGGGAGACCCAGTACTTC.

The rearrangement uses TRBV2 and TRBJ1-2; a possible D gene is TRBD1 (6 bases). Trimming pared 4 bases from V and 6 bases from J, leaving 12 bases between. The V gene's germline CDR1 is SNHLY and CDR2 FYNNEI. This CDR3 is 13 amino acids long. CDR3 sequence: CASSVTGADGYTF. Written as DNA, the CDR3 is TGTGCCAGCAGTGTGACAGGTGCGGATGGCTACACCTTC.

The CDR3 reads CASREAGYGYTF. The CDR3 DNA is TGTGCCAGCAGGGAGGCGGGCTATGGCTACACCTTC. The chain combines TRBV3-1 (or the pseudogene TRBV3-2) with TRBJ1-2; D uncertain. V gave up 6 bases and J gave up 4 bases, with 9 bases separating them. The germline V gene encodes CDR1 LGHDT and CDR2 YNNKEL (reference sequence). This CDR3 contains 12 residues.

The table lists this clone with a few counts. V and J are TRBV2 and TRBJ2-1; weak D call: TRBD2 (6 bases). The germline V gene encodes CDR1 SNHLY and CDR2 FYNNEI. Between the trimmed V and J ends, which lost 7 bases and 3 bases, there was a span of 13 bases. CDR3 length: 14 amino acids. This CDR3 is CASIRTGVYNEQFF. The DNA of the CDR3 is TGTGCCAGCATTAGAACGGGAGTCTACAATGAGCAGTTCTTC.

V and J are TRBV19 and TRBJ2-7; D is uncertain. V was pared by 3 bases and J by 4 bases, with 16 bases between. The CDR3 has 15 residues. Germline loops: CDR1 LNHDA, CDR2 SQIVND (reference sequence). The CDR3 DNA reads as TGTGCCAGTAGTATCGCCGCCACGGTCTTATACGAGCAGTACTTC. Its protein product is CASSIAATVLYEQYF. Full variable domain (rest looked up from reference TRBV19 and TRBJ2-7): DGGITQSPKYLFRKEGQNVTLSCEQNLNHDAMYWYRQDPGQGLRLIYYSQIVNDFQKGDIAEGYSVSREKKESFPLTVTSAQKNPTAFYLCASSIAATVLYEQYFGPGTRLTVT.

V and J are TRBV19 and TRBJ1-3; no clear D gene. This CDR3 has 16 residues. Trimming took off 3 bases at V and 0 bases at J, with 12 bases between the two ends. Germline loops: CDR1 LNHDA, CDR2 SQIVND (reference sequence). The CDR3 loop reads CASSIPSALSGNTIYF. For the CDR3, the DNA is TGTGCCAGTAGTATCCCCAGCGCTCTCTCTGGAAACACCATATATTTT.

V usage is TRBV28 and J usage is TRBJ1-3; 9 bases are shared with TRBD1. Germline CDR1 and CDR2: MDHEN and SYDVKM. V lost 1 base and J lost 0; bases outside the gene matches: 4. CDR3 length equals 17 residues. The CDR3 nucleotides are TGTGCCAGCAGTTTATCAGGACAGGGGCTCTCTGGAAACACCATATATTTT. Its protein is CASSLSGQGLSGNTIYF.

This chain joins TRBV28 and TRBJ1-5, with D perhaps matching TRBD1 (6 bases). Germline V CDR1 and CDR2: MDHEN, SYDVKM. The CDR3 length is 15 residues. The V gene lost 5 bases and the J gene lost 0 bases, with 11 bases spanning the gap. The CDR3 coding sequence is TGTGCCAGCAGTAGACAGGCCTATAGCAATCAGCCCCAGCATTTT. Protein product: CASSRQAYSNQPQHF.

The CDR3 nucleotides are TGTGGGGCCGAATCAAACTATGGCTACACCTTC. It yields the protein CGAESNYGYTF. V and J are TRBV28 and TRBJ1-2; D is undetermined. Germline values: CDR1 MDHEN, CDR2 SYDVKM. The CDR3 length is 11 residues.